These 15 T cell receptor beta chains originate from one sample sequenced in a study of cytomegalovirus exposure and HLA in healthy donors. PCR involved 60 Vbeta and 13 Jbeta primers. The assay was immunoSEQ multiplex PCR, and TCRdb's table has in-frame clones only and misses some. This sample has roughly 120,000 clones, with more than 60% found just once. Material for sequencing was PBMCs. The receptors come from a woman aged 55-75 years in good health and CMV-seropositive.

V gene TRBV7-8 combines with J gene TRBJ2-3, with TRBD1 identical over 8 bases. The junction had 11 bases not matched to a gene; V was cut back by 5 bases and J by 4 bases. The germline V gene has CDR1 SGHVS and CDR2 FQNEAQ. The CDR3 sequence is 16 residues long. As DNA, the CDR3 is TGTGCCAGCAGCCCCCATTTCAGGGGGCCCTCAGATACGCAGTATTTT. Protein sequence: CASSPHFRGPSDTQYF.

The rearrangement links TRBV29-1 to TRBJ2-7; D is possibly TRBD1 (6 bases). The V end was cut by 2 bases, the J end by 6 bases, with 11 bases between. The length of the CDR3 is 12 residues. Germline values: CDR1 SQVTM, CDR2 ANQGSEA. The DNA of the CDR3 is TGCAGCGTTGAACCTCAGGGGAGCGAGCAGTACTTC. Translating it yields CSVEPQGSEQYF.

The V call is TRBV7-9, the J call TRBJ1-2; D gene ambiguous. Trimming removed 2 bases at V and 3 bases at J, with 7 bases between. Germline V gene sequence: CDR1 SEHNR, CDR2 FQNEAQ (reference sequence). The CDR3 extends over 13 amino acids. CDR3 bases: TGTGCCAGCAGCTTATCAGATGACTATGGCTACACCTTC. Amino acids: CASSLSDDYGYTF.

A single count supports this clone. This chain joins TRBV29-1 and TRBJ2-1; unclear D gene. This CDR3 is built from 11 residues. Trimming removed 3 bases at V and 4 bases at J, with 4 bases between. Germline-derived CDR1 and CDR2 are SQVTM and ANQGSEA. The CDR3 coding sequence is TGCAGCGTTGACAGTTACAATGAGCAGTTCTTC. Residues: CSVDSYNEQFF.

CDR3 amino acids: CASSSPTSQAKNIQYF. CDR3 in DNA: TGTGCCAGCAGTTCGCCGACTAGCCAAGCCAAAAACATTCAGTACTTC. The rearrangement uses TRBV6-6 and TRBJ2-4; 7 positions agree with TRBD2. The CDR3 runs 16 residues. CDR1 is MNHNY, CDR2 SVGAGI, per germline (reference sequence). Losses at the gene ends were 4 bases for V and 0 bases for J; bases not matched to a gene: 6.

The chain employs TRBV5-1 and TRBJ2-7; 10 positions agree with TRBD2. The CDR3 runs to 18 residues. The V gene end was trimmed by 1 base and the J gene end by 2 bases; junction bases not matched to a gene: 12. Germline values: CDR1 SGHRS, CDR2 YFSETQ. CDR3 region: CASSLNQRTSGGTYEQYF. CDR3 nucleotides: TGCGCCAGCAGCTTGAACCAACGGACTAGCGGAGGCACCTACGAGCAGTACTTC. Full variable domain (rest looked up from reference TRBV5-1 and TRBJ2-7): KAGVTQTPRYLIKTRGQQVTLSCSPISGHRSVSWYQQTPGQGLQFLFEYFSETQRNKGNFPGRFSGRQFSNSRSEMNVSTLELGDSALYLCASSLNQRTSGGTYEQYFGPGTRLTVT.

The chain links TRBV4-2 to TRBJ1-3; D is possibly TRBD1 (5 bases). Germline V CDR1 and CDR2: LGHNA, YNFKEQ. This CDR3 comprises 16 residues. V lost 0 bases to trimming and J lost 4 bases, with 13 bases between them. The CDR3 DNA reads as TGTGCCAGCAGCCAAGATGGGTCAGGGTTGGGAAACACCATATATTTT. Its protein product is CASSQDGSGLGNTIYF.

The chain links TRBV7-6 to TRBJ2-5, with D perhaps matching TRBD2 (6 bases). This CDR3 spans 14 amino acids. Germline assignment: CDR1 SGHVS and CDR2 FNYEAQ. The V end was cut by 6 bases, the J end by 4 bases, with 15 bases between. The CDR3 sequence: CASSRGGIRETQYF. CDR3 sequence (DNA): TGTGCCAGCAGTAGAGGCGGGATCCGAGAGACCCAGTACTTC.

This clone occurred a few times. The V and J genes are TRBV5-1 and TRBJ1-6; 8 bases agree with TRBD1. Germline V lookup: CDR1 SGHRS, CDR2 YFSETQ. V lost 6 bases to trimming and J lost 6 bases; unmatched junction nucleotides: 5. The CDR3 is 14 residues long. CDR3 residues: CASMPDRANSPLHF. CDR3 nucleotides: TGCGCCAGCATGCCGGACAGGGCTAATTCACCCCTCCACTTT.

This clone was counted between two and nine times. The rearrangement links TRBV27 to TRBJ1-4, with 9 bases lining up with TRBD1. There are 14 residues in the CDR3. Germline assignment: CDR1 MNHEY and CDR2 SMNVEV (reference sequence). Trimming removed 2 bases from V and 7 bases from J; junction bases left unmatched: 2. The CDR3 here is CASSLVGQGEKLFF. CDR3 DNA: TGTGCCAGCAGTTTAGTGGGACAGGGTGAAAAACTGTTTTTT.

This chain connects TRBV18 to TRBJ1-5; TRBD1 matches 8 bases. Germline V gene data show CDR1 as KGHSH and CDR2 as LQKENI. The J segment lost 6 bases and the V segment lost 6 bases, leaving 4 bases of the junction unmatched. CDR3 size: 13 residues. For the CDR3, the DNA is TGTGCCAGCTCGTCAGGGGGCCGTCAGCCCCAGCATTTT. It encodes CASSSGGRQPQHF.

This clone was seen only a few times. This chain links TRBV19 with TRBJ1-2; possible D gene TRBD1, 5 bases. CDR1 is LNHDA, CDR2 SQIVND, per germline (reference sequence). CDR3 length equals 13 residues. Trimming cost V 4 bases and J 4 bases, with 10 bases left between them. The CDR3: CASSNQGPYGYTF. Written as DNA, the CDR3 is TGTGCCAGTAGTAATCAGGGTCCCTATGGCTACACCTTC.

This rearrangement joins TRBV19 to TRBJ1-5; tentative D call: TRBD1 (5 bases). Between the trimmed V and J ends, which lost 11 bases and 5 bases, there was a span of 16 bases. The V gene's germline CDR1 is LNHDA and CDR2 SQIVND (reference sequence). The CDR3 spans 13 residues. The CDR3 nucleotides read TGTGCCTCCAACGGGGGAGATCATCAGCCCCAGCATTTT. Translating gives CASNGGDHQPQHF.

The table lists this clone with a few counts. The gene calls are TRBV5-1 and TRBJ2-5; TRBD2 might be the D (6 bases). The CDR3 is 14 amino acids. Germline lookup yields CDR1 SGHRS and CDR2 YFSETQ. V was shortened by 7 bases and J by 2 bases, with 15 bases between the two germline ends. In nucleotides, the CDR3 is TGCGCCAGCGCCCCCGGGACTTTTCAAGAGACCCAGTACTTC. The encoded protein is CASAPGTFQETQYF.

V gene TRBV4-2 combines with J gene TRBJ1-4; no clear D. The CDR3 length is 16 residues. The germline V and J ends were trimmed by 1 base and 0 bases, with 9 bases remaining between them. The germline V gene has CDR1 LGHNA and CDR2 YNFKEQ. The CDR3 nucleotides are TGTGCCAGCAGCCAAGCCGGCGGAACAACTAATGAAAAACTGTTTTTT. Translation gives CASSQAGGTTNEKLFF.